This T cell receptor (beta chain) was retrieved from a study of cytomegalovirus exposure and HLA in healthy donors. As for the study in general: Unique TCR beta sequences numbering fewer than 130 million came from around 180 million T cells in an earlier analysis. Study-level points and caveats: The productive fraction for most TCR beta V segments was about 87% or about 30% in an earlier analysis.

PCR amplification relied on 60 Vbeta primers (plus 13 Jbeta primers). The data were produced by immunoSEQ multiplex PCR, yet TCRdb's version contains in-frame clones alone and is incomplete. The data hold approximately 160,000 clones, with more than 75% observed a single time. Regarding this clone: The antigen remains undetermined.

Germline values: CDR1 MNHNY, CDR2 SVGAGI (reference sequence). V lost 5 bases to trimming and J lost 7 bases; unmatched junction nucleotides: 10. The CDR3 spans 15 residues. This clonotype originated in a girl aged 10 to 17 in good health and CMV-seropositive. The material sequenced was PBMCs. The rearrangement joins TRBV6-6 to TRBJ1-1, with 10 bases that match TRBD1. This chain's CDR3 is CASSPLRQGAVEAFF. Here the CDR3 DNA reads TGTGCCAGCAGTCCTTTACGACAGGGGGCTGTTGAAGCTTTCTTT.